The T cell receptor beta chain under discussion was sequenced for a study of shared clonotypes between healthy human individuals. For the study at large: A donor's plate count was three for CD4 naive and three for CD4 memory; CD8 naive had two and CD8 memory one.

Everyone who donated was a Caucasian adult who lived in Nashville, Tennessee. This CDR3 spans 15 amino acids. V dropped 1 base and J dropped 0 bases, with 8 bases sitting between them. CDR1 is SGHRS and CDR2 is YFSETQ in the germline V gene. The table came from immunoSEQ multiplex PCR; TCRdb's copy has only in-frame clones and leaves some out. The sample holds about 2.3 million clones, over 85% seen once. Overall study findings and caveats: Inspection by rarefaction showed sorted-subset sequencing to be incomplete despite large depth.

A word on this clone: What it binds is not known.

This receptor was identified in a man aged 18 to 30 in good health. Some clones in this sample may be carry-over from other donors' samples. The sample consisted of naive CD4+ T cells from PBMCs. The subset here: CD45RA+ positively selected. This rearrangement joins TRBV5-1 to TRBJ1-3, with D hard to call. The CDR3 reads CASSLTPRSGNTIYF. The CDR3 DNA is TGCGCCAGCAGCTTGACCCCGCGCTCTGGAAACACCATATATTTT.